These T cell receptor beta chains were read from a single sample in a study of T cells after yellow fever vaccination. TCRdb re-analysed the 5' RACE reads in MiXCR, keeping a single row per CDR3 protein. The table lists about 360,000 distinct CDR3 sequences, 6.2% of them singletons. The material was PBMCs, obtained 5 days after the yellow fever booster vaccination. The receptors stem from a man aged 30 to 39 who received the YFV17D yellow fever vaccine. CDR3s include the opening cysteine and the closing phenylalanine or tryptophan. Each record gives: J gene, D gene, clone size, V gene, CDR3 length, CDR3 DNA, CDR3 protein. A D gene is named only where the DNA matches it firmly. Where a row states a size, it is once, few, many or the class of an expanded clone; other rows omit it.

J: TRBJ2-1; D: TRBD2; size: many; V: TRBV9; length: 17; DNA: TGTGCCAGCAGCGCCCAGAAGCAGCGGGAGTGGAACAATGAGCAGTTCTTC; CDR3: CASSAQKQREWNNEQFF
J: TRBJ2-3; D: .; size: many; V: TRBV18; length: 16; DNA: TGTGCCAGCTCACCACCCTTGCGGGCTCAGGCGGGTACGCAGTATTTT; CDR3: CASSPPLRAQAGTQYF
J: TRBJ2-4; D: .; size: many; V: TRBV29-1; length: 11; DNA: TGCAGCGTTTTGACAGGAGGTGAACAGTACTTC; CDR3: CSVLTGGEQYF
J: TRBJ2-3; D: TRBD2; size: few; V: TRBV29-1; length: 14; DNA: TGCAGCGTCGCAACTAGCGGACGCACAGATACGCAGTATTTT; CDR3: CSVATSGRTDTQYF
J: TRBJ1-1; D: .; size: few; V: TRBV6-2/TRBV6-3; length: 15; DNA: TGTGCCAGCAGTTACCATCCAGGGACGAACACTGAAGCTTTCTTT; CDR3: CASSYHPGTNTEAFF
J: TRBJ1-5; D: TRBD1; size: many; V: TRBV18; length: 15; DNA: TGTGCCAGCTCCCAGGGGACAGGGGGATACCAGCCCCAGCATTTT; CDR3: CASSQGTGGYQPQHF
J: TRBJ2-1; D: .; size: many; V: TRBV7-2; length: 15; DNA: TGTGCCAGCAGCTTAGGTGATGGGAGAGTTAGTGAGCAGTTCTTC; CDR3: CASSLGDGRVSEQFF
J: TRBJ2-3; D: .; size: .; V: TRBV20-1; length: 16; DNA: TGCAGTGCTCGAGGGCCCTCTAGCGCAAGCACAGATACGCAGTATTTT; CDR3: CSARGPSSASTDTQYF
J: TRBJ2-3; D: TRBD1; size: few; V: TRBV12-3/TRBV12-4; length: 14; DNA: TGTGCCAGCACCCGGACAGGGGAGACAGATACGCAGTATTTT; CDR3: CASTRTGETDTQYF
J: TRBJ2-2; D: .; size: few; V: TRBV11-1; length: 13; DNA: TGTGCCAGCAGCTTCACTGCTCCCGGGGAGCTGTTTTTT; CDR3: CASSFTAPGELFF
J: TRBJ2-2; D: .; size: many; V: TRBV12-3/TRBV12-4; length: 12; DNA: TGTGCCAGCAAGGCGAACACCGGGGAGCTGTTTTTT; CDR3: CASKANTGELFF
J: TRBJ2-7; D: TRBD2; size: .; V: TRBV4-1; length: 17; DNA: TGCGCCAGCAGCCAGAAAGGTGTAGCGGGAGGTTTTTACGAGCAGTACTTC; CDR3: CASSQKGVAGGFYEQYF
J: TRBJ2-3; D: .; size: few; V: TRBV10-3; length: 13; DNA: TGTGCCATCATGGCGGAGATCACAGATACGCAGTATTTT; CDR3: CAIMAEITDTQYF
J: TRBJ2-1; D: .; size: .; V: TRBV19; length: 16; DNA: TGTGCCAGTAGTAGCCCGCAGGGAGTCACCTACAATGAGCAGTTCTTC; CDR3: CASSSPQGVTYNEQFF
J: TRBJ1-1; D: .; size: many; V: TRBV20-1; length: 13; DNA: TGCAGTGCTAGAGATCTCGGGAACACTGAAGCTTTCTTT; CDR3: CSARDLGNTEAFF
J: TRBJ1-5; D: .; size: .; V: TRBV7-2; length: 15; DNA: TGTGCCAGCAGCTTAGGGGCCAGCTCTGGGCAGCCCCAGCATTTT; CDR3: CASSLGASSGQPQHF
J: TRBJ2-6; D: TRBD2; size: .; V: TRBV7-2; length: 16; DNA: TGTGCCAGCAGCTTCGGGGGGAAGGCTGGGGCCAACGTCCTGACTTTC; CDR3: CASSFGGKAGANVLTF
J: TRBJ1-2; D: .; size: .; V: TRBV6-2/TRBV6-3; length: 13; DNA: TGTGCCAACAGTCTTTCAAGGACAGATGGCTACACCTTC; CDR3: CANSLSRTDGYTF
J: TRBJ1-5; D: .; size: few; V: TRBV28; length: 14; DNA: TGTGCCAGCAATGCGGGCGCGTCGGGTCAGCCCCAGCATTTT; CDR3: CASNAGASGQPQHF
J: TRBJ2-1; D: TRBD2; size: few; V: TRBV4-3; length: 16; DNA: TGCGCCAGCAGCCAAGATCGAAGCGGGGCCTACAATGAGCAGTTCTTC; CDR3: CASSQDRSGAYNEQFF
J: TRBJ2-5; D: .; size: many; V: TRBV29-1; length: 11; DNA: TGCAGCGCCAATCCGGGCGGGGACCAGTACTTC; CDR3: CSANPGGDQYF
J: TRBJ2-2; D: .; size: .; V: TRBV7-2; length: 15; DNA: TGTGCCAGCAGCTTAGCCAGGGAGGTTACCGGGGAGCTGTTTTTT; CDR3: CASSLAREVTGELFF
J: TRBJ2-7; D: .; size: many; V: TRBV7-9; length: 15; DNA: TGTGCCAGCAGCTCGATGGACTCTACACCCTACGAGCAGTACTTC; CDR3: CASSSMDSTPYEQYF
J: TRBJ1-4; D: .; size: many; V: TRBV12-3/TRBV12-4; length: 15; DNA: TGTGCCAGCAGTTCCTCACAGGGCCCTAATGAAAAACTGTTTTTT; CDR3: CASSSSQGPNEKLFF
J: TRBJ2-3; D: .; size: many; V: TRBV6-1; length: 15; DNA: TGTGCCAGTTTGTACAGGCGGAGGGGAGCAGATACGCAGTATTTT; CDR3: CASLYRRRGADTQYF
J: TRBJ2-2; D: .; size: few; V: TRBV19; length: 15; DNA: TGTGCCAGTAGTCCCGACTGGCGCCAAACCGGGGAGCTGTTTTTT; CDR3: CASSPDWRQTGELFF
J: TRBJ2-2; D: .; size: .; V: TRBV20-1; length: 14; DNA: TGCAGTGCTGGTCGCGGGACCAACACCGGGGAGCTGTTTTTT; CDR3: CSAGRGTNTGELFF
J: TRBJ2-5; D: .; size: .; V: TRBV5-1; length: 15; DNA: TGCGCCAGCAATTCGTGGGGACAAACGCAAGAGACCCAGTACTTC; CDR3: CASNSWGQTQETQYF
J: TRBJ1-2; D: TRBD1; size: few; V: TRBV7-2; length: 14; DNA: TGTGCCAGCAGCTCGGGGGGGACAGGGTACGGCTACACCTTC; CDR3: CASSSGGTGYGYTF
J: TRBJ2-1; D: .; size: .; V: TRBV29-1; length: 14; DNA: TGCAGCGGGGCGGACCAAAGCCAATACAATGAGCAGTTCTTC; CDR3: CSGADQSQYNEQFF
J: TRBJ2-3; D: .; size: many; V: TRBV5-1; length: 16; DNA: TGCGCCAGCAGCTTGGTAGGCGGGACCCAAGCCGATACGCAGTATTTT; CDR3: CASSLVGGTQADTQYF
J: TRBJ2-1; D: .; size: few; V: TRBV20-1; length: 14; DNA: TGCAGTGCTGGGGACGGAGTCTCCTACAATGAGCAGTTCTTC; CDR3: CSAGDGVSYNEQFF
J: TRBJ2-7; D: TRBD2; size: many; V: TRBV20-1; length: 14; DNA: TGCAGTGCTAGGGGGACTAGCGGGATCTACGAGCAGTACTTC; CDR3: CSARGTSGIYEQYF
J: TRBJ2-6; D: .; size: few; V: TRBV21-1; length: 18; DNA: TGTGCCAGCAGCAAAACGGTATACAGGCGCACTGGGGCCAACGTCCTGACTTTC; CDR3: CASSKTVYRRTGANVLTF
J: TRBJ1-1; D: .; size: .; V: TRBV20-1; length: 17; DNA: TGCTGTGCTAGGTCGCCGGGCCAGGGATCGATGAACACTGAAGCTTTCTTT; CDR3: CCARSPGQGSMNTEAFF
J: TRBJ2-3; D: .; size: .; V: TRBV19; length: 15; DNA: TGTGCCAGTAGTATTCGGGGCAGACCCACAGATACGCAGTATTTT; CDR3: CASSIRGRPTDTQYF
J: TRBJ1-1; D: .; size: many; V: TRBV6-5; length: 14; DNA: TGTGCCAGCAGTTACTCGGGACAACCCACTGAAGCTTTCTTT; CDR3: CASSYSGQPTEAFF
J: TRBJ1-5; D: .; size: many; V: TRBV19; length: 12; DNA: TGTGCCAGTAGTAGAACGGCGCAGCCCCAGCATTTT; CDR3: CASSRTAQPQHF
J: TRBJ2-5; D: .; size: .; V: TRBV11-2; length: 15; DNA: TGTGCCAGCAGCTTAACCCCCGGGACCCAAGAGACCCAGTACTTC; CDR3: CASSLTPGTQETQYF
J: TRBJ2-3; D: TRBD2; size: few; V: TRBV19; length: 14; DNA: TGTGCCAGTAGTCCTCAGCGGGACCCAGATACGCAGTATTTT; CDR3: CASSPQRDPDTQYF
J: TRBJ2-7; D: .; size: .; V: TRBV21-1; length: 14; DNA: TGTGCCAGCAGCAAAAGCGGGAGGGTTGAAGAGCAGTACTTC; CDR3: CASSKSGRVEEQYF
J: TRBJ2-1; D: TRBD2; size: many; V: TRBV5-6; length: 16; DNA: TGTGCCAGCAGCCGTAACCTTGGGACTAGCAGCAATGAGCAGTTCTTC; CDR3: CASSRNLGTSSNEQFF
J: TRBJ2-4; D: TRBD2; size: many; V: TRBV9; length: 15; DNA: TGTGCCAGCAGCGTATCACCGGGGGGGGAAAACATTCAGTACTTC; CDR3: CASSVSPGGENIQYF
J: TRBJ2-1; D: TRBD2; size: many; V: TRBV5-1; length: 17; DNA: TGCGCCAGCAGCTTGGCCGAGTCTAGCGGGAGGGCTGGGGAGCAGTTCTTC; CDR3: CASSLAESSGRAGEQFF
J: TRBJ2-5; D: TRBD2; size: .; V: TRBV29-1; length: 13; DNA: TGCAGCGTTGGTTTCGTAGCGGGACCAACCCAGTACTTC; CDR3: CSVGFVAGPTQYF
J: TRBJ2-3; D: TRBD1; size: .; V: TRBV5-5; length: 15; DNA: TGTGCCAGCAGCGCCAGGACAGGGGGCGAGTTTACGCAGTATTTT; CDR3: CASSARTGGEFTQYF
J: TRBJ1-1; D: .; size: few; V: TRBV19; length: 15; DNA: TGTGCCAGTAGTATCTCCAACCCTATTAACACTGAAGCTTTCTTT; CDR3: CASSISNPINTEAFF
J: TRBJ2-3; D: .; size: .; V: TRBV20-1; length: 12; DNA: TGCAGTGCTACGGTCAGCACAGATACGCAGTATTTT; CDR3: CSATVSTDTQYF
J: TRBJ2-7; D: .; size: .; V: TRBV5-1; length: 17; DNA: TGCGCCAGCAGCTTGGGGGGGGCCGTAAAGAGCTCCTACGAGCAGTACTTC; CDR3: CASSLGGAVKSSYEQYF
J: TRBJ2-4; D: .; size: few; V: TRBV29-1; length: 15; DNA: TGCAGCGTCGCAGGGGCTACAGTGACCAAAAACATTCAGTACTTC; CDR3: CSVAGATVTKNIQYF
J: TRBJ1-5; D: TRBD1; size: few; V: TRBV6-2/TRBV6-3; length: 16; DNA: TGTGCCAGCAGTAGGGGACAGTCAGAGGGCAATCAGCCCCAGCATTTT; CDR3: CASSRGQSEGNQPQHF
J: TRBJ2-5; D: TRBD1; size: .; V: TRBV7-2; length: 16; DNA: TGTGCCAGCAGCTCAGCGGGACAGGGTGGCAGGGAGACCCAGTACTTC; CDR3: CASSSAGQGGRETQYF
J: TRBJ2-1; D: TRBD1; size: .; V: TRBV11-2; length: 15; DNA: TGTGCCAGCAGCTTAGAGAGACAGGGGGACAATGAGCAGTTCTTC; CDR3: CASSLERQGDNEQFF
J: TRBJ2-1; D: .; size: many; V: TRBV5-1; length: 16; DNA: TGCGCCAGCAGCTTGGCGGGGGGACAGCTTTACAATGAGCAGTTCTTC; CDR3: CASSLAGGQLYNEQFF